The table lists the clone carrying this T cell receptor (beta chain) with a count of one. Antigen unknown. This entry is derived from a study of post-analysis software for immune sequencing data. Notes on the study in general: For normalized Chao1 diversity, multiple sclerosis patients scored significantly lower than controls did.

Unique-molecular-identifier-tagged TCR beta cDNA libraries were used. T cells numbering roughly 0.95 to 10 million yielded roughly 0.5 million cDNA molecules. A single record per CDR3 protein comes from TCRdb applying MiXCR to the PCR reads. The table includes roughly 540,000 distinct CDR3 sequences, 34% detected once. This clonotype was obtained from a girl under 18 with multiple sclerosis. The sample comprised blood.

The CDR3 DNA is TGTGCCAGTAGTATTAGCGGGGCAACGGATACGCAGTATTTT. It translates to CASSISGATDTQYF. This chain uses TRBV19 with TRBJ2-3, with 8 bases that match TRBD2. The CDR3 covers 14 residues. With V trimmed by 3 bases and J by 6 bases, 5 bases remained unmatched. The V gene's germline CDR1 is LNHDA and CDR2 SQIVND (reference sequence).